These 28 T cell receptor beta chains were sequenced from one sample in a study of blood T cell repertoires in COVID-19. The protocol was immunoSEQ multiplex PCR, while the TCRdb copy is restricted to in-frame clones and leaves out a portion. The sample shows about 65,000 clones, approximately 75% of them seen only once. Sequenced input: peripheral blood. These receptor sequences come from a man at least 80 years old with acute or convalescent COVID-19.

This clone has just a few counts. CDR3 sequence (DNA): TGTGCCAGCGGGTGGTCAGGGGCGAACAATGAGCAGTTCTTC. Its translation: CASGWSGANNEQFF. The chain employs TRBV6-5 and TRBJ2-1, with D tentatively TRBD1 (6 bases). The V gene lost 8 bases and the J gene lost 5 bases, with 16 bases spanning the gap. The CDR3 sequence is 14 residues long. The germline V gene encodes CDR1 MNHEY and CDR2 SVGAGI.

The chain employs TRBV18 and TRBJ1-3; unclear D gene. Germline values: CDR1 KGHSH, CDR2 LQKENI. The CDR3 runs 15 residues. V was pared by 0 bases and J by 1 base, with 7 bases between. The CDR3 DNA reads TGTGCCAGCTCACCACCGCAGGAATCTGGAAACACCATATATTTT. It specifies CASSPPQESGNTIYF.

Of note for this clone: Within the sample, other DNA sequences also encode this same CDR3. The chain recombines TRBV27 with TRBJ2-3; TRBD2 agrees at 10 bases. This CDR3 region has 14 residues. In germline, CDR1 is MNHEY, CDR2 SMNVEV (reference sequence). J gave up 3 bases and V 3 bases, and 0 bases lay outside the gene matches. The DNA of the CDR3 is TGTGCCAGCAGTTTTAGCGGGGGGACAGATACGCAGTATTTT. It specifies CASSFSGGTDTQYF.

This CDR3 is CASRRASTDEKLFF. Written as DNA, the CDR3 is TGTGCCAGTAGGAGGGCTTCCACTGATGAAAAACTGTTTTTT. V gene TRBV19 combines with J gene TRBJ1-4; D is ambiguous. The CDR3 totals 14 residues. V gave up 6 bases and J gave up 6 bases, with 14 bases separating them. Germline CDR1 LNHDA, CDR2 SQIVND (reference sequence).

The CDR3 DNA is TGTGCCAGCAGCCAAGCTAACACCGGGGAGCTGTTTTTT. Its translation: CASSQANTGELFF. The chain employs TRBV3-1 (or the pseudogene TRBV3-2) and TRBJ2-2; D gene uncertain. The germline V and J ends were trimmed by 1 base and 2 bases, with 2 bases remaining between them. This CDR3 contains 13 residues. Germline V gene sequence: CDR1 LGHDT, CDR2 YNNKEL (reference sequence).

The chain is built from TRBV7-9 and TRBJ1-2; D perhaps matches TRBD1 (5 bases). CDR1 is SEHNR and CDR2 is FQNEAQ in the germline V gene (reference sequence). V dropped 7 bases and J dropped 7 bases, with 19 bases sitting between them. There are 14 residues in the CDR3. The CDR3 protein is CASTSRSGIGGYTF. For the CDR3, the DNA is TGTGCCAGCACCAGTCGGTCAGGGATCGGTGGCTACACCTTC.

The chain carries TRBV19 and TRBJ2-3; D is perhaps TRBD2 (6 bases). Trimming took 5 bases from V and 0 from J, leaving 12 bases between them. CDR1 LNHDA and CDR2 SQIVND come from the germline V gene (reference sequence). The CDR3 consists of 15 residues. The CDR3 nucleotides read TGTGCCAGTAGTCTCCGGGACTCCAGCACAGATACGCAGTATTTT. This encodes CASSLRDSSTDTQYF.

The chain links TRBV6-5 to TRBJ1-4, with a possible D match to TRBD1 (5 bases). The CDR3 runs 15 residues. V lost 2 bases, J lost 7 bases, and 14 bases lay in between. Germline V gene lookup returns CDR1 MNHEY and CDR2 SVGAGI. The CDR3 loop is CASSYSQGGIEKLFF. The CDR3 nucleotides read TGTGCCAGCAGTTACAGTCAGGGAGGGATTGAAAAACTGTTTTTT.

This chain connects TRBV6-5 to TRBJ2-7; maybe TRBD1 (6 bases). This CDR3 has 14 amino acids. Germline V gene data show CDR1 as MNHEY and CDR2 as SVGAGI. V lost 7 bases and J 4 bases, leaving 17 bases between the germline ends. CDR3 amino acids: CASTRTDSTYEQYF. For the CDR3, the DNA is TGTGCCAGCACACGGACAGATTCTACGTACGAGCAGTACTTC.

The rearrangement links TRBV7-9 to TRBJ1-4; D uncertain. The CDR3 sequence is 14 residues long. V shed 5 bases and J shed 4 bases, with 11 bases lying between them. Germline V gene lookup returns CDR1 SEHNR and CDR2 FQNEAQ (reference sequence). The CDR3 protein is CASSPGGGNEKLFF. The CDR3 coding sequence is TGTGCCAGCAGCCCCGGTGGAGGTAATGAAAAACTGTTTTTT.

CDR3 nucleotides: TGTGCCAGCAAGAGGACATGGGATGAAAAACTGTTTTTT. It encodes CASKRTWDEKLFF. J is TRBJ1-4 and V is TRBV6-5; a possible D gene is TRBD1 (5 bases). The CDR3 totals 13 residues. Trimming stripped 7 bases from V and 6 bases from J, with 12 bases between. Germline V gene sequence: CDR1 MNHEY, CDR2 SVGAGI.

A note on this clone: Other DNA variants within this sample encode the same CDR3. This chain links TRBV6-1 with TRBJ2-5; unclear D gene. This CDR3 is built from 14 residues. CDR1 is MNHNS, CDR2 SASEGT, per germline. Trimming took 1 base from V and 2 from J, leaving 8 bases between them. CDR3 bases: TGTGCCAGCAGTGAAGGCGGCTCTCAAGAGACCCAGTACTTC. Translation: CASSEGGSQETQYF.

The chain joins TRBV19 to TRBJ1-2; D gene unclear. This CDR3 comprises 12 residues. Trimming removed 3 bases at V and 7 bases at J, with 9 bases between. Germline-derived CDR1 and CDR2 are LNHDA and SQIVND (reference sequence). CDR3: CASSMWQSGYTF. The CDR3 DNA sequence: TGTGCCAGTAGTATGTGGCAGTCTGGCTACACCTTC.

This clone was detected once. The CDR3 region has the DNA TGCAGTGCTAGTAGGGACTGGCGGGGACAAGAGACCCAGTACTTC. Its protein product is CSASRDWRGQETQYF. V gene TRBV20-1 combines with J gene TRBJ2-5; D is possibly TRBD2 (6 bases). The V and J ends lost 3 bases and 2 bases respectively, with 16 bases between them. The CDR3 length is 15 residues. The germline CDR1 and CDR2 sequences are DFQATT and SNEGSKA (reference sequence).

This chain joins TRBV4-1 and TRBJ2-3, with D possibly TRBD2 on 5 matching bases. The CDR3 runs 15 residues. The V gene's germline CDR1 is MGHRA and CDR2 YSYEKL. Trimming stripped 2 bases from V and 6 bases from J, with 15 bases between. The CDR3 DNA follows: TGCGCCAGCAGCCAACGGCCGGGCGGGCGGGATACGCAGTATTTT. Translation gives CASSQRPGGRDTQYF.

The V gene is TRBV11-3, the J gene TRBJ2-6, with a possible D match to TRBD2 (5 bases). CDR1 and CDR2 from the germline V gene are SGHNT and YENEEA. V shed 3 bases and J shed 2 bases, with 11 bases lying between them. The CDR3 is 16 amino acids. The CDR3 region is CASSFFSGAGANVLTF. In nucleotides, the CDR3 is TGTGCCAGCAGCTTTTTTTCCGGGGCTGGGGCCAACGTCCTGACTTTC.

This rearrangement joins TRBV6-1 to TRBJ2-5, with 11 nucleotides matching TRBD2. Germline assignment: CDR1 MNHNS and CDR2 SASEGT. CDR3 length: 14 amino acids. Trimming took 4 bases from V and 4 from J; bases not matched to a gene: 2. The chain's CDR3 is CASSVAGGRETQYF. In DNA, the CDR3 is TGTGCCAGCAGTGTAGCGGGGGGGCGAGAGACCCAGTACTTC.

V and J are TRBV7-9 and TRBJ2-3, with D uncertain. V was cut by 7 bases and J by 0 bases, with 11 bases left in between. This CDR3 spans 14 amino acids. CDR1 is SEHNR, CDR2 FQNEAQ, per germline (reference sequence). The CDR3 DNA is TGTGCCAGCACCCTCGACAAAAGCACAGATACGCAGTATTTT. Translation: CASTLDKSTDTQYF.

V usage is TRBV11-2 and J usage is TRBJ2-5, with TRBD1 as a possible D gene (6 bases). CDR3 length: 17 amino acids. V was shortened by 6 bases and J by 1 base, with 21 bases between the two germline ends. Germline V lookup: CDR1 SGHAT, CDR2 FQNNGV. The CDR3 DNA reads as TGTGCCAGCAGAACCCAGGGGCCACAGGGTTCCCAAGAGACCCAGTACTTC. Its translation: CASRTQGPQGSQETQYF.

The rearrangement uses TRBV7-3 and TRBJ2-3; 7 bases fit TRBD1. This CDR3 spans 14 amino acids. The ends lost 6 bases at V and 3 bases at J; junction bases unmatched: 6. Germline loops: CDR1 SGHTA, CDR2 FQGTGA. The CDR3 loop reads CASRLGTETDTQYF. CDR3 DNA sequence: TGTGCCAGCAGGTTGGGGACAGAGACAGATACGCAGTATTTT.

The chain has TRBV7-2 and TRBJ1-5; tentatively, D is TRBD1 (6 bases). Germline CDR1 is SGHTA and CDR2 is FQGNSA. CDR3 length equals 15 residues. V was clipped by 0 bases and J by 4 bases, with 10 bases between them. The CDR3 region is CASSLAGQINQPQHF. CDR3 nucleotides: TGTGCCAGCAGCTTAGCAGGACAGATAAATCAGCCCCAGCATTTT.

This sequence joins TRBV10-2 and TRBJ1-1, with D tentatively TRBD1 (5 bases). Germline V gives CDR1 WSHSY, CDR2 SAAADI. The CDR3 runs 18 residues. The V end lost 6 bases, the J end lost 0 bases, and 23 bases lay between the germline ends. The CDR3 loop reads CASRTQDSITTMNTEAFF. The CDR3 DNA is TGCGCCAGCAGAACCCAAGACAGCATTACTACCATGAACACTGAAGCTTTCTTT.

This rearrangement joins TRBV5-1 to TRBJ2-5, with 9 bases that match TRBD1. Germline loops: CDR1 SGHRS, CDR2 YFSETQ. The CDR3 has 14 amino acids. The V gene end was trimmed by 2 bases and the J gene end by 5 bases; junction bases not matched to a gene: 4. CDR3 nucleotide sequence: TGCGCCAGCAGCTTAACAGGGGGCGCCGAGACCCAGTACTTC. Amino acids: CASSLTGGAETQYF.

The gene calls are TRBV7-9 and TRBJ1-4, with TRBD1 identical over 10 bases. The V and J ends lost 6 bases and 8 bases, in that order; junction bases with no gene match: 6. The length of the CDR3 is 14 residues. Germline V gene sequence: CDR1 SEHNR, CDR2 FQNEAQ (reference sequence). CDR3 residues: CASRTGTGVEKLFF. CDR3 bases: TGTGCCAGCAGAACCGGGACAGGGGTCGAAAAACTGTTTTTT. Full variable domain (outside the CDR3, taken from reference TRBV7-9 and TRBJ1-4): DTGVSQNPRHKITKRGQNVTFRCDPISEHNRLYWYRQTLGQGPEFLTYFQNEAQLEKSRLLSDRFSAERPKGSFSTLEIQRTEQGDSAMYLCASRTGTGVEKLFFGSGTQLSVL.

V usage is TRBV4-2 and J usage is TRBJ2-3; D is unclear. The ends were cut back, 1 base at V and 4 bases at J, with 6 bases in the middle. Germline lookup yields CDR1 LGHNA and CDR2 YNFKEQ. This CDR3 has 13 residues. CDR3 protein: CASSQAQSDTQYF. The DNA for the CDR3 is TGTGCCAGCAGCCAAGCCCAATCAGATACGCAGTATTTT.

The sample holds a few counts of this clone. The J gene is TRBJ1-4, the V gene TRBV18; D might be TRBD1 (5 bases). The CDR3 has 12 residues. Germline assignment: CDR1 KGHSH and CDR2 LQKENI. Trimming took 6 bases from V and 5 from J, leaving 7 bases between them. The CDR3 here is CASSQGNEKLFF. The CDR3 coding sequence is TGTGCCAGCTCCCAGGGAAATGAAAAACTGTTTTTT.

The J gene is TRBJ1-5, the V gene TRBV7-2; no firm D call. Germline V lookup: CDR1 SGHTA, CDR2 FQGNSA. CDR3 length equals 17 residues. Deletions cut 5 bases from V and 0 bases from J, with 17 bases between. The CDR3: CASSGTSGYYSNQPQHF. CDR3 DNA sequence: TGTGCCAGCAGCGGTACCTCCGGGTATTATAGCAATCAGCCCCAGCATTTT.

Comment on this clone: This CDR3 is also generated by other DNA sequences in the sample. The V call is TRBV5-1, the J call TRBJ1-1; perhaps TRBD1 as D (5 bases). The CDR3 length is 13 residues. CDR1 SGHRS and CDR2 YFSETQ come from the germline V gene. V was clipped by 1 base and J by 1 base, with 5 bases between them. Written as DNA, the CDR3 is TGCGCCAGCAGCTTGCAGGGGAACACTGAAGCTTTCTTT. Residues: CASSLQGNTEAFF.